One sample yielded the 8 T cell receptor beta chains listed below, sequenced in a study of cytomegalovirus exposure and HLA in healthy donors. Amplification used 60 Vbeta primers and 13 Jbeta primers. Method: immunoSEQ multiplex PCR; TCRdb's copy keeps in-frame clones and lacks some. The sample shows some 150,000 clones, roughly 80% of them seen only once. Sequencing used PBMCs. The receptors were sampled from a man aged 25 to 40 in good health and CMV-seropositive.

Only one count was recorded for this clone. V usage is TRBV28 and J usage is TRBJ2-7, with D perhaps TRBD1 (5 bases). The CDR3 covers 13 residues. Germline-derived CDR1 and CDR2 are MDHEN and SYDVKM. V lost 2 bases, J lost 4 bases, and 9 bases lay in between. CDR3 in amino acids: CASSLAGRYEQYF. CDR3 DNA sequence: TGTGCCAGCAGTTTAGCAGGGCGGTACGAGCAGTACTTC.

V and J are TRBV11-2 and TRBJ1-4; 7 bases agree with TRBD1. CDR3 size: 18 residues. J gave up 6 bases and V 0 bases, and 13 bases lay outside the gene matches. Germline-derived CDR1 and CDR2 are SGHAT and FQNNGV. The CDR3 DNA follows: TGTGCCAGCAGCTTAGATCCCGGTAGGACAGGCGCCTATGAAAAACTGTTTTTT. This codes for CASSLDPGRTGAYEKLFF.

The chain joins TRBV5-6 to TRBJ2-1; D is perhaps TRBD2 (5 bases). Trimming shortened V by 0 bases and J by 0 bases, and 10 bases separated the two germline ends. This CDR3 has 16 residues. Germline assignment: CDR1 SGHDT and CDR2 YYEEEE. CDR3 protein: CASSLGSTSSYNEQFF. CDR3 nucleotide sequence: TGTGCCAGCAGCTTGGGAAGTACTAGCTCCTACAATGAGCAGTTCTTC.

The sample holds one count of this clone. The CDR3 DNA reads TGTGCCAGCAGCGAGATTTGGGGGGGCACTGAAGCTTTCTTT. Translation: CASSEIWGGTEAFF. The V call is TRBV5-5, the J call TRBJ1-1, with D perhaps TRBD1 (5 bases). The V gene's germline CDR1 is SGHKS and CDR2 YYEKEE (reference sequence). This CDR3 has 14 residues. The germline V and J ends were trimmed by 4 bases and 4 bases, with 14 bases remaining between them.

This clone was counted between two and nine times. The V call is TRBV18, the J call TRBJ1-1, with 7 positions matching TRBD1. The J segment lost 2 bases and the V segment lost 4 bases, leaving 7 bases of the junction unmatched. The germline CDR1 and CDR2 sequences are KGHSH and LQKENI. The CDR3 is 15 residues long. The DNA for the CDR3 is TGTGCCAGCTCACGTAACCAGGGGGATAACACTGAAGCTTTCTTT. Its translation is CASSRNQGDNTEAFF.

The rearrangement links TRBV7-9 to TRBJ1-4; a possible D gene is TRBD1 (6 bases). The CDR3 consists of 14 residues. Trimming pared 6 bases from V and 8 bases from J, leaving 16 bases between. Germline lookup yields CDR1 SEHNR and CDR2 FQNEAQ (reference sequence). The CDR3 nucleotides are TGTGCCAGCAGAAAAACAGGGCCGCGAGAAAAACTGTTTTTT. It codes for CASRKTGPREKLFF.

This chain joins TRBV9 and TRBJ1-1; 7 nucleotides line up with TRBD1. This CDR3 contains 13 residues. Germline V gene data show CDR1 as SGDLS and CDR2 as YYNGEE. V lost 4 bases, J lost 4 bases, and 4 bases stayed unmatched. The DNA of the CDR3 is TGTGCCAGCAGCAAGAGGACAGGCACTGAAGCTTTCTTT. It encodes CASSKRTGTEAFF.

The chain uses TRBV28 and TRBJ2-7; 10 positions agree with TRBD2. Trimming at V came to 4 bases and at J to 0 bases, leaving 3 bases not matched to a gene. The CDR3 sequence is 15 residues long. Per germline, CDR1 MDHEN and CDR2 SYDVKM. CDR3 in amino acids: CASSSGTSDSYEQYF. The DNA of the CDR3 is TGTGCCAGCAGTTCCGGGACTAGCGACTCCTACGAGCAGTACTTC.